This TCR beta chain was sequenced in a study of blood T cell repertoires in COVID-19. This clone was seen only once. Seattle cases were enrolled at active infection and followed longitudinally. Per germline, CDR1 LNHDA and CDR2 SQIVND (reference sequence). The CDR3 has 17 residues. V shed 0 bases, J shed 5 bases, and the junction held 10 bases outside the gene matches. This table comes from immunoSEQ multiplex PCR, and its TCRdb copy is limited to in-frame clones, with some not included. This table holds some 140,000 clones, under 85% found once. The chain uses TRBV19 and TRBJ2-5; TRBD2 matches 9 bases. The receptor was derived from a man in his fifties or sixties with COVID-19, enrolled during active disease. The sequenced material came from peripheral blood. CDR3 coding DNA: TGTGCCAGTAGTATAGATCTTCAGCGGGGGGCCAGGGAGACCCAGTACTTC. It codes for CASSIDLQRGARETQYF.